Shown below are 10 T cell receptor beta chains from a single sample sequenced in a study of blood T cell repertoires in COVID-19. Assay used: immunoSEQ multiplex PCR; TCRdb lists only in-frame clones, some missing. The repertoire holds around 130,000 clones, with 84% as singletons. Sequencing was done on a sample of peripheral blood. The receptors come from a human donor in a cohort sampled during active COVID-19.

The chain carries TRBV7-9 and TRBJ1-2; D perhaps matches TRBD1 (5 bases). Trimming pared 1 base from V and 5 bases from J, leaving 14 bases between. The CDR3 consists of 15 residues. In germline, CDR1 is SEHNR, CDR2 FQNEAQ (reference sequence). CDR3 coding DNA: TGTGCCAGCAGCTTAGTGGCAGGGCCAGGATATGGCTACACCTTC. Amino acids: CASSLVAGPGYGYTF.

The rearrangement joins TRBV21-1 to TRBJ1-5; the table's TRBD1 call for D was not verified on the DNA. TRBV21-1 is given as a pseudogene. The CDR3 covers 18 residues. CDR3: CASSKYTQGPVPQQPQHF. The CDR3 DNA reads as TGTGCCAGCAGCAAATATACACAGGGACCGGTTCCTCAGCAGCCCCAGCATTTT.

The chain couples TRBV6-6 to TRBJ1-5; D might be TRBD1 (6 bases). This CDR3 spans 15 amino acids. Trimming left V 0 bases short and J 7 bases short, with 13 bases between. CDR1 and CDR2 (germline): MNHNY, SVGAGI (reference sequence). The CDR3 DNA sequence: TGTGCCAGCAGTTACTCTGCCGAAGGGGGACAGCCCCAGCATTTT. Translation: CASSYSAEGGQPQHF.

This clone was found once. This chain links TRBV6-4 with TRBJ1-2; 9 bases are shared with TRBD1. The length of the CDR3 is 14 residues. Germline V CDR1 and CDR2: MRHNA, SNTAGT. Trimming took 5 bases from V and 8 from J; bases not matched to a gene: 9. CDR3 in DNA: TGTGCCAGCAGTAAGGACAGGGGCTCTTGGGGCTACACCTTC. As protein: CASSKDRGSWGYTF.

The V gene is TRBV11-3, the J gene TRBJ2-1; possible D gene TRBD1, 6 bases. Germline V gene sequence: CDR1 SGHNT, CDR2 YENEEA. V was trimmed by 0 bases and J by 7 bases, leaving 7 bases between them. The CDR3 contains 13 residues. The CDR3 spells CASSLEGGNEQFF. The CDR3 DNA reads TGTGCCAGCAGCTTAGAAGGGGGAAATGAGCAGTTCTTC.

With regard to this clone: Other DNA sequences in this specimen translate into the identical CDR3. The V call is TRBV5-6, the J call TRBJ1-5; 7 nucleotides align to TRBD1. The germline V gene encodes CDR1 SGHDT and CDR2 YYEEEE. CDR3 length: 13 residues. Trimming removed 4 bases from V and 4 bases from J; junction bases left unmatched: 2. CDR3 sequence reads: CASSRGPNQPQHF. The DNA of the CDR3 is TGTGCCAGCAGCAGGGGGCCTAATCAGCCCCAGCATTTT.

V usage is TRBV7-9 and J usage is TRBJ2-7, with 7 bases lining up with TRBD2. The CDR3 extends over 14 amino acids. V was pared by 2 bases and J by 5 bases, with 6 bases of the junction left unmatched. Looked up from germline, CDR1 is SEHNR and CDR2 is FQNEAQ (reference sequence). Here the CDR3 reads CASSLSGGRDEQYF. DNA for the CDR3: TGTGCCAGCAGCTTATCGGGGGGTAGGGACGAGCAGTACTTC.

The CDR3 here is CASSPRTGKSADTQYF. CDR3 bases: TGTGCCAGCAGCCCCCGGACAGGGAAATCTGCAGATACGCAGTATTTT. The chain combines TRBV5-4 with TRBJ2-3, with TRBD1 identical over 8 bases. CDR1 SGHNT and CDR2 YYREEE come from the germline V gene (reference sequence). The CDR3 length is 16 residues. V shed 4 bases and J 4 bases; nucleotides not matched to a gene: 11.

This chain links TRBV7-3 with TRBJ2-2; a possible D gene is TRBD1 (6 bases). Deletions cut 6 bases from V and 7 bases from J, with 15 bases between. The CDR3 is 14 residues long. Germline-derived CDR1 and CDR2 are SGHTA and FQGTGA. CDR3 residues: CASSQSSGVGELFF. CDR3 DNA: TGTGCCAGCAGTCAAAGCTCAGGGGTCGGGGAGCTGTTTTTT.

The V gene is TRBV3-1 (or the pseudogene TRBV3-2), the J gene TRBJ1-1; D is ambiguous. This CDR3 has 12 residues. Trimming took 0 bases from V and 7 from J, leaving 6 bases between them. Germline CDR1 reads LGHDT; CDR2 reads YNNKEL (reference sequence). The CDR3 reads CASSQESFEAFF. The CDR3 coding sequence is TGTGCCAGCAGCCAAGAAAGCTTTGAAGCTTTCTTT.